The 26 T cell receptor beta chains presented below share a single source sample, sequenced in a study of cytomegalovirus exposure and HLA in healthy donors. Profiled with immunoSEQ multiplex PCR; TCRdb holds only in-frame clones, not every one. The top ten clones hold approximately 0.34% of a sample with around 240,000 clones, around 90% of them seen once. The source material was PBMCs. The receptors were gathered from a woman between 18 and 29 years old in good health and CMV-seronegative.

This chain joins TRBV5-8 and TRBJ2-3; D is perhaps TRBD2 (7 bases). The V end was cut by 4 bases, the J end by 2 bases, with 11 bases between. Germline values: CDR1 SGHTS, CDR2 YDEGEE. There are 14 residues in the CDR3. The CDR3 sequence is CASSTGGLTDTQYF. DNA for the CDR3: TGTGCCAGCAGCACGGGGGGCCTCACAGATACGCAGTATTTT.

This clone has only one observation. This CDR3 is CAISEFTTGGRTEAFF. The CDR3, as DNA: TGTGCCATCAGTGAGTTCACTACAGGGGGCAGGACTGAAGCTTTCTTT. The chain links TRBV10-3 to TRBJ1-1; 9 bases match TRBD1. The V segment lost 1 base and the J segment 5 bases; nucleotides outside the gene matches: 8. CDR3 size: 16 residues. Germline-derived CDR1 and CDR2 are ENHRY and SYGVKD.

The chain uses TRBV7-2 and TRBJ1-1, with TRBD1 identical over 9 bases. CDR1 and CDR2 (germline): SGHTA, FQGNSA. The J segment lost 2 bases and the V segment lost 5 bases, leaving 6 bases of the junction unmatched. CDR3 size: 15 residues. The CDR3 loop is CASSLQQGANTEAFF. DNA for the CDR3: TGTGCCAGCAGCCTACAACAGGGGGCTAACACTGAAGCTTTCTTT.

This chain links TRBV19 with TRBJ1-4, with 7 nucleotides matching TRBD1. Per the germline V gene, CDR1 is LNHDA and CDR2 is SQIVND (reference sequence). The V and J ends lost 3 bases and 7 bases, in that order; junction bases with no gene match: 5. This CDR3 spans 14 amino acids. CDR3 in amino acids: CASSMSQGVEKLFF. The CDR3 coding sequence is TGTGCCAGTAGTATGAGCCAGGGGGTTGAAAAACTGTTTTTT.

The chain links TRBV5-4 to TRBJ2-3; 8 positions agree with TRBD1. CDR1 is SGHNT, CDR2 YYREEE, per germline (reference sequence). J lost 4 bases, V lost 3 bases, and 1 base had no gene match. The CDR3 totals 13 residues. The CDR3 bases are TGTGCCAGCAGCTCACAGGGGGCAGATACGCAGTATTTT. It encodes CASSSQGADTQYF.

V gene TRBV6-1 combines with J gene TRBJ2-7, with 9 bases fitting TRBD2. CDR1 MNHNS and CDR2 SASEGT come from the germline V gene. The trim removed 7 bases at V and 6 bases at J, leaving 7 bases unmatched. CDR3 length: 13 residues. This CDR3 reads CASIGLASREQYV. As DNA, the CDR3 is TGTGCCAGCATCGGACTAGCGTCTCGCGAGCAGTACGTC.

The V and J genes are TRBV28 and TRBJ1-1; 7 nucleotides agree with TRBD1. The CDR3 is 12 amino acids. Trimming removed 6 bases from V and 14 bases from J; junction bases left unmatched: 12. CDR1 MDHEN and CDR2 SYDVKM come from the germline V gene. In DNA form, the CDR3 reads TGTGCCAGCAGCTTAACCAGGGGGTACATATTCTTT. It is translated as CASSLTRGYIFF.

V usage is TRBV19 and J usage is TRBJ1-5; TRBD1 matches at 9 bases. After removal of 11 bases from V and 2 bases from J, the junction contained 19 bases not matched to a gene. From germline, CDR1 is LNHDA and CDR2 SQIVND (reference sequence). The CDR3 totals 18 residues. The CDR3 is CASLGAGQGTGGNQPQHF. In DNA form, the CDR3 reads TGTGCCTCCTTAGGGGCAGGACAGGGGACGGGGGGCAATCAGCCCCAGCATTTT.

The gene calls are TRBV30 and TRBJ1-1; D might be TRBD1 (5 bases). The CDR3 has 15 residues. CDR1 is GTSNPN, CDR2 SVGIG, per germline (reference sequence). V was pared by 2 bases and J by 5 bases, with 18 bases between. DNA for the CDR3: TGTGCCTGGAGTCCACCGTGGGGGGGACGGACTGAAGCTTTCTTT. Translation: CAWSPPWGGRTEAFF.

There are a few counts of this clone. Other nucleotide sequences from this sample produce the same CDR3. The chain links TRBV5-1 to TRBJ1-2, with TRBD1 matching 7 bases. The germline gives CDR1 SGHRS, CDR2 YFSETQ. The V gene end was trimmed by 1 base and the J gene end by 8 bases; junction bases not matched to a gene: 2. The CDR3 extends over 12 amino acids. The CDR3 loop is CASSLTGAGYTF. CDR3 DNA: TGCGCCAGCAGCTTGACAGGGGCCGGCTACACCTTC.

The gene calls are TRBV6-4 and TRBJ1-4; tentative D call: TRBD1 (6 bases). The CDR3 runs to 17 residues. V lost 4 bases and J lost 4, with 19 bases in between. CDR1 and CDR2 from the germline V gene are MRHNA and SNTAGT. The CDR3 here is CASSGGGGFHHNEKLFF. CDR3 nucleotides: TGTGCCAGCAGTGGAGGGGGAGGGTTCCACCATAATGAAAAACTGTTTTTT.

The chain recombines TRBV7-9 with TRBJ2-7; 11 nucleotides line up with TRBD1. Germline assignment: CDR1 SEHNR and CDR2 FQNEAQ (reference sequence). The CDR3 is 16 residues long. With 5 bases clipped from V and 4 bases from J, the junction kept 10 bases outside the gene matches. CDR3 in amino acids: CASSAIRTGGSYEQYF. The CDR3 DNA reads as TGTGCCAGCAGCGCAATCCGGACAGGGGGCTCGTACGAGCAGTACTTC.

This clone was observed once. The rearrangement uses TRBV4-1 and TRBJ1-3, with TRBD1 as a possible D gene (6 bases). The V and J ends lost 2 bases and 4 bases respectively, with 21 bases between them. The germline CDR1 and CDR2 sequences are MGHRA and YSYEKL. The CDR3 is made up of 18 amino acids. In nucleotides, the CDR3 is TGCGCCAGCAGCCAACTTAGGGGGGGTACCACACTGGGAAACACCATATATTTT. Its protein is CASSQLRGGTTLGNTIYF.

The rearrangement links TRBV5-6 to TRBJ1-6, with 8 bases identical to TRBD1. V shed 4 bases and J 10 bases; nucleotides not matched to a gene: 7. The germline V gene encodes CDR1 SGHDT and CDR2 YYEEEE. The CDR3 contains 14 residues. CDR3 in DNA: TGTGCCAGCAGCACAGGGGGTCTGGGGTCACCCCTCCACTTT. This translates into CASSTGGLGSPLHF. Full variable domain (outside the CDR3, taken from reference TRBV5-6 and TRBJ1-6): DAGVTQSPTHLIKTRGQQVTLRCSPKSGHDTVSWYQQALGQGPQFIFQYYEEEERQRGNFPDRFSGHQFPNYSSELNVNALLLGDSALYLCASSTGGLGSPLHFGNGTRLTVT.

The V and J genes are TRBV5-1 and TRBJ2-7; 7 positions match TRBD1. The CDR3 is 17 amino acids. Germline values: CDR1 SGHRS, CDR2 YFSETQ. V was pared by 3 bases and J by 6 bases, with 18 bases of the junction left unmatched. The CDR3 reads CASSSLKTGKIGGEQYV. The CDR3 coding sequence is TGCGCCAGCAGCTCACTAAAGACAGGGAAGATAGGAGGCGAGCAGTACGTC.

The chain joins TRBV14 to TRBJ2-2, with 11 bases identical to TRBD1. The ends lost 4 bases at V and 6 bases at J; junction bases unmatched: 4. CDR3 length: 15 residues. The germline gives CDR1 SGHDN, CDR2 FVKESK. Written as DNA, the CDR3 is TGTGCCAGCAGCCTTCGGACAGGGGGCTCCGGGGAGCTGTTTTTT. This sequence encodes CASSLRTGGSGELFF. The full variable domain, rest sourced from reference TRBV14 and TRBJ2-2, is EAGVTQFPSHSVIEKGQTVTLRCDPISGHDNLYWYRRVMGKEIKFLLHFVKESKQDESGMPNNRFLAERTGGTYSTLKVQPAELEDSGVYFCASSLRTGGSGELFFGEGSRLTVL.

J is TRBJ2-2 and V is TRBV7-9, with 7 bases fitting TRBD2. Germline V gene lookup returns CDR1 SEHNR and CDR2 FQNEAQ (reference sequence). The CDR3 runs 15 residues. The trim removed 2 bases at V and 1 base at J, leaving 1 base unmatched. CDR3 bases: TGTGCCAGCAGCTTAAGGACTAGGAACACCGGGGAGCTGTTTTTT. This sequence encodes CASSLRTRNTGELFF.

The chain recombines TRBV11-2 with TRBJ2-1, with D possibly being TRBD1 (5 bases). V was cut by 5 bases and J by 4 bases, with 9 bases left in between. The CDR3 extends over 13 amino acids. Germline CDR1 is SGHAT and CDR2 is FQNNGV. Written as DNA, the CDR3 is TGTGCCAGCAGCCTGACAGCTTACAATGAGCAGTTCTTC. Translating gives CASSLTAYNEQFF.

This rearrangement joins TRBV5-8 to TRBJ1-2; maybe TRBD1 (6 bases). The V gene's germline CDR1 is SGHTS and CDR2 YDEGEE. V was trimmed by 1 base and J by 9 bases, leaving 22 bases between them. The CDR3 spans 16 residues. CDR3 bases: TGTGCCAGCAGCTTGAAAATCCGGGACACGCCTTGGAGCTACACCTTC. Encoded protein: CASSLKIRDTPWSYTF. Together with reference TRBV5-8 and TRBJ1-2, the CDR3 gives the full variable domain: EAGVTQSPTHLIKTRGQQATLRCSPISGHTSVYWYQQALGLGLQFLLWYDEGEERNRGNFPPRFSGRQFPNYSSELNVNALELEDSALYLCASSLKIRDTPWSYTFGSGTRLTVV.

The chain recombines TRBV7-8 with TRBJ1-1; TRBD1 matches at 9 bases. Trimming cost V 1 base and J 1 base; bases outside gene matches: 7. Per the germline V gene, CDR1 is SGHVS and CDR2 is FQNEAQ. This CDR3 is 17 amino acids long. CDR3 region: CASSLVEQGAGNTEAFF. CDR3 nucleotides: TGTGCCAGCAGCTTAGTGGAACAGGGGGCGGGGAACACTGAAGCTTTCTTT.

CDR3 nucleotides: TGCGCCAGCAGCCCATCTACAGGGGGATACACTGAAGCTTTCTTT. Residues: CASSPSTGGYTEAFF. The chain joins TRBV5-1 to TRBJ1-1, with 8 bases identical to TRBD1. The CDR3 loop spans 15 amino acids. Germline-derived CDR1 and CDR2 are SGHRS and YFSETQ. V lost 4 bases, J lost 3 bases, and 8 bases stayed unmatched.

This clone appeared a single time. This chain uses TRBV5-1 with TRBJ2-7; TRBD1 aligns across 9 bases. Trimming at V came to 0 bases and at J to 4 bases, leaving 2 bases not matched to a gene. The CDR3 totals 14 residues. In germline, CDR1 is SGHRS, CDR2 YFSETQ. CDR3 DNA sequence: TGCGCCAGCAGCTTGGTGGGACAGGGTTACGAGCAGTACTTC. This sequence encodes CASSLVGQGYEQYF.

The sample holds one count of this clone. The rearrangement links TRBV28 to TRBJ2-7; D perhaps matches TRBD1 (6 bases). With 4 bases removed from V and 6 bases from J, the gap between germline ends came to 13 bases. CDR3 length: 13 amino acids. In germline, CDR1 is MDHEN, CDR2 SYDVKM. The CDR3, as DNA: TGTGCCAGCAGTTCGCCGGACAGTGGCGAGCAGTACGTC. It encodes CASSSPDSGEQYV.

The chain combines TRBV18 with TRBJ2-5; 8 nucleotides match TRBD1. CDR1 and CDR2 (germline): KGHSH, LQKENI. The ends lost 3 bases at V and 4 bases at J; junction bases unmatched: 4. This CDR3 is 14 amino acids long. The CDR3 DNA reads TGTGCCAGCTCACCCATGGACAGGGTAGAGACCCAGTACTTC. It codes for CASSPMDRVETQYF.

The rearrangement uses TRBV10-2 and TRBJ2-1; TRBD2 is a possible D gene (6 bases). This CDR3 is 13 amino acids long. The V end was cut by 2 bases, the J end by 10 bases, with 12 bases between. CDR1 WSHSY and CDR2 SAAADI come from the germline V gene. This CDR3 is CASSEVRGAEQFF. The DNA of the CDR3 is TGCGCCAGCAGTGAGGTGCGCGGGGCCGAGCAGTTCTTC.

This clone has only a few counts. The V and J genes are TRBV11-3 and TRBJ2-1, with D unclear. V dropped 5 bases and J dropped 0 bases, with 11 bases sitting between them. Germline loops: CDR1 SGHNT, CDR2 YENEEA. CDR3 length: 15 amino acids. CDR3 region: CASSPFRGSYNEQFF. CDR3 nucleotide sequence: TGTGCCAGCAGCCCTTTTAGAGGCTCCTACAATGAGCAGTTCTTC.